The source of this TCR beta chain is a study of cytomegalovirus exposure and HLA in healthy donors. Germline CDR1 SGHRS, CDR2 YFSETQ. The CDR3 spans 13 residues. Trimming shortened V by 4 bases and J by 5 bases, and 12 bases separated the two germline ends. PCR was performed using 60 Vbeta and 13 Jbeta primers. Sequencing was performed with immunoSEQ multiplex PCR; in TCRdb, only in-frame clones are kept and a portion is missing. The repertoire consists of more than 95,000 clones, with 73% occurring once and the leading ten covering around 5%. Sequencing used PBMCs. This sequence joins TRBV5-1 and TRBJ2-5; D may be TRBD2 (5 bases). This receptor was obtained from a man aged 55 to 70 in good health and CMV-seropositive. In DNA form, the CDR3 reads TGCGCCAGCAGCCCAGCGGTTGGGGAGACCCAGTACTTC. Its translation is CASSPAVGETQYF.